This T cell receptor (beta chain) was profiled in a study of blood T cell repertoires in COVID-19. Assay: immunoSEQ multiplex PCR; the TCRdb copy retains only in-frame clones and omits some. The table lists approximately 300,000 clones, 85% to 90% of them singletons. Germline CDR1 is LNHNV and CDR2 is YYDKDF (reference sequence). V was pared by 3 bases and J by 8 bases, with 13 bases of the junction left unmatched. The CDR3 is made up of 16 amino acids. The sample comprised peripheral blood. The chain recombines TRBV15 with TRBJ2-1, with TRBD2 matching over 7 bases. This TCR derives from a woman aged 25 to 39 with COVID-19, enrolled during active disease. The DNA for the CDR3 is TGTGCCACCAGCAGCGTCCCCCTAGGGCTAGCGGATGAGCAGTTCTTC. It yields the protein CATSSVPLGLADEQFF. Drawing the rest from reference TRBV15 and TRBJ2-1, the complete variable domain is DAMVIQNPRYQVTQFGKPVTLSCSQTLNHNVMYWYQQKSSQAPKLLFHYYDKDFNNEADTPDNFQSRRPNTSFCFLDIRSPGLGDTAMYLCATSSVPLGLADEQFFGPGTRLTVL.